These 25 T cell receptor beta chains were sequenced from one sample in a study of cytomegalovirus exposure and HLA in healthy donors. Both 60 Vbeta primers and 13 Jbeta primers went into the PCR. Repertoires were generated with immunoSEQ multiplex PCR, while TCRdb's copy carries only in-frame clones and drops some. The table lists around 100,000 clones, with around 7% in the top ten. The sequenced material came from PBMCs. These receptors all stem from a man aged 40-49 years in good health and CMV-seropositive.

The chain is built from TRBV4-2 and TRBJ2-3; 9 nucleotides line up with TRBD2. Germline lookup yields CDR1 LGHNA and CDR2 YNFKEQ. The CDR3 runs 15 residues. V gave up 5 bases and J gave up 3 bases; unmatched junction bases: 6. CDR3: CASSEAGGGTDTQYF. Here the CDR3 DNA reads TGTGCCAGCAGCGAAGCGGGAGGAGGGACAGATACGCAGTATTTT.

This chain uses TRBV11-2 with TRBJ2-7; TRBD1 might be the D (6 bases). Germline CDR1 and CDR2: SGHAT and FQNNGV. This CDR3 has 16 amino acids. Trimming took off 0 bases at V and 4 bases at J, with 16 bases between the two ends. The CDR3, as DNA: TGTGCCAGCAGCTTAGATAGGGCAGGGGTTGGATACGAGCAGTACTTC. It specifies CASSLDRAGVGYEQYF. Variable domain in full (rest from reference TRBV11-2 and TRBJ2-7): EAGVAQSPRYKIIEKRQSVAFWCNPISGHATLYWYQQILGQGPKLLIQFQNNGVVDDSQLPKDRFSAERLKGVDSTLKIQPAKLEDSAVYLCASSLDRAGVGYEQYFGPGTRLTVT.

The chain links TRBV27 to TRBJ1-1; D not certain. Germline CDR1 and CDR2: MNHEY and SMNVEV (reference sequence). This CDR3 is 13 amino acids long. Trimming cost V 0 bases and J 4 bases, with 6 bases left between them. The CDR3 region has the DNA TGTGCCAGCAGTTTATCTCCAGGCACTGAAGCTTTCTTT. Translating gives CASSLSPGTEAFF.

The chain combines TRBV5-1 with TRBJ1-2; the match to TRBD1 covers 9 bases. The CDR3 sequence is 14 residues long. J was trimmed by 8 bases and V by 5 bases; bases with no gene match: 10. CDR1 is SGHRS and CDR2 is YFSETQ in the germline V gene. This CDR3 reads CASRSTGGAGGYTF. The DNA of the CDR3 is TGCGCCAGCAGATCCACAGGGGGCGCGGGGGGCTACACCTTC.

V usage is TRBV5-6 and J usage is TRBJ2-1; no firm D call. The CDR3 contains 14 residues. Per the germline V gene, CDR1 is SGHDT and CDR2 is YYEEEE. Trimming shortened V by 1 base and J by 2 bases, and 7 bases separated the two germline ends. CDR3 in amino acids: CASSLYQAYNEQFF. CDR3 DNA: TGTGCCAGCAGCTTGTATCAGGCCTACAATGAGCAGTTCTTC.

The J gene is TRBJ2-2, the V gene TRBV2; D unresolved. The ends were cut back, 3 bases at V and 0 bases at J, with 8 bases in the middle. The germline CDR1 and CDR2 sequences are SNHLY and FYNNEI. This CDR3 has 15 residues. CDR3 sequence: CASSDVRPNTGELFF. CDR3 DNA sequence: TGTGCCAGCAGTGACGTGAGGCCGAACACCGGGGAGCTGTTTTTT.

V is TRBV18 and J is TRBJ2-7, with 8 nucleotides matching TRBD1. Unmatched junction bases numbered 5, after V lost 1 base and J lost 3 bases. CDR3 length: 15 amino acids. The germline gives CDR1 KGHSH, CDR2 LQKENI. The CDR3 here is CASSPRSTGGYEQYF. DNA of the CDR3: TGTGCCAGCTCACCACGTAGTACAGGGGGCTACGAGCAGTACTTC.

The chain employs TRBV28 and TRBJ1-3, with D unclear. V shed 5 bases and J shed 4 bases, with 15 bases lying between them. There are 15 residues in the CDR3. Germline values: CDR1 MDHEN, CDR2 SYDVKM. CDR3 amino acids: CASSPAEVTGNTIYF. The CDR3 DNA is TGTGCCAGCAGTCCGGCGGAGGTAACGGGAAACACCATATATTTT.

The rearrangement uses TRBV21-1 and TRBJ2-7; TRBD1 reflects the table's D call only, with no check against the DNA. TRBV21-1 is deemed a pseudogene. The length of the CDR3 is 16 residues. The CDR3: CASSKVNGQGTYEQYF. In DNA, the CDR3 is TGTGCCAGCAGCAAAGTAAACGGGCAGGGGACCTACGAGCAGTACTTC.

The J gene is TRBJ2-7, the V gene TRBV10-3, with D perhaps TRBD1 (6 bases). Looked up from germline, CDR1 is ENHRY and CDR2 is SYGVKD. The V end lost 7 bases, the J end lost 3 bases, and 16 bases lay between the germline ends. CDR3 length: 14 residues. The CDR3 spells CAINPTGNLYEQYF. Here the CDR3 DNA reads TGTGCCATCAACCCGACAGGAAACCTCTACGAGCAGTACTTC.

CDR3 DNA sequence: TGTGCCAGCAGACCCTTTGGGACAGCCTACGAGCAGTACTTC. This encodes CASRPFGTAYEQYF. The chain has TRBV7-8 and TRBJ2-7; 7 bases fit TRBD1. Germline values: CDR1 SGHVS, CDR2 FQNEAQ. The CDR3 consists of 14 residues. The junction had 7 bases not matched to a gene; V was cut back by 6 bases and J by 2 bases.

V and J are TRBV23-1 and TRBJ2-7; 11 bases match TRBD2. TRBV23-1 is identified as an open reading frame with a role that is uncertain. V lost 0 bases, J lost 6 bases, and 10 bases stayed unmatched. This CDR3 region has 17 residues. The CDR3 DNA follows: TGCGCCAGCAGTCAATCGTTTAGCGGGAGGGCCTACGTCGAGCAGTACTTC. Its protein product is CASSQSFSGRAYVEQYF.

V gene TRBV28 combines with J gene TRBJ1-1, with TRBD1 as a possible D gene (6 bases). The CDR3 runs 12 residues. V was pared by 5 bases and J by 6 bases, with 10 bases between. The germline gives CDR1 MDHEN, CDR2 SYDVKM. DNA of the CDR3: TGTGCCAGCAGTCCGACAGGCTCTGAAGCTTTCTTT. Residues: CASSPTGSEAFF.

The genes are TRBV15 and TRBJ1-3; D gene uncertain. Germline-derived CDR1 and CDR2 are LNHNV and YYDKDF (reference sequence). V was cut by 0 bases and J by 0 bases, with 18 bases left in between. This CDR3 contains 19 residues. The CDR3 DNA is TGTGCCACCAGCAGAGATTTGGAGGGCCAGCACCTCTCTGGAAACACCATATATTTT. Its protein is CATSRDLEGQHLSGNTIYF. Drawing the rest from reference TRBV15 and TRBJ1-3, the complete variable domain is DAMVIQNPRYQVTQFGKPVTLSCSQTLNHNVMYWYQQKSSQAPKLLFHYYDKDFNNEADTPDNFQSRRPNTSFCFLDIRSPGLGDTAMYLCATSRDLEGQHLSGNTIYFGEGSWLTVV.

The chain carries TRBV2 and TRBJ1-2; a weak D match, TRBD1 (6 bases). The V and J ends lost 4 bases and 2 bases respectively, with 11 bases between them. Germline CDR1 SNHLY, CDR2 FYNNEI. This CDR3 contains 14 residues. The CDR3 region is CASSGGQLNYGYTF. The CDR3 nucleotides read TGTGCCAGCAGTGGAGGACAGTTAAACTATGGCTACACCTTC.

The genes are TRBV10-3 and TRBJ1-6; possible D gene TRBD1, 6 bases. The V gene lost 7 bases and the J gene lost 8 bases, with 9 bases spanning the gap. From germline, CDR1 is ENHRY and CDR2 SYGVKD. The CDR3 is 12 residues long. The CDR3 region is CAIKSGDSPLHF. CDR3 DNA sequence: TGTGCCATCAAGTCAGGGGATTCACCCCTCCACTTT.

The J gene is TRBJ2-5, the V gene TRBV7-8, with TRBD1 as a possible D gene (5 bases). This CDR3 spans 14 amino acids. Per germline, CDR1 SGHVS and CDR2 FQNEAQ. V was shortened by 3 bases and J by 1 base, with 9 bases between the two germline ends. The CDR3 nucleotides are TGTGCCAGCAGCTTGGGGCACCTCCAAGAGACCCAGTACTTC. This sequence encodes CASSLGHLQETQYF.

CDR3 nucleotides: TGTGCCAGCAGCCAGGGACTAGGCTACGAGCAGTACTTC. Amino acids: CASSQGLGYEQYF. The V gene is TRBV7-6, the J gene TRBJ2-7; 8 nucleotides agree with TRBD2. CDR1 is SGHVS, CDR2 FNYEAQ, per germline. Trimming took 5 bases from V and 3 from J; bases not matched to a gene: 3. The CDR3 length is 13 residues.

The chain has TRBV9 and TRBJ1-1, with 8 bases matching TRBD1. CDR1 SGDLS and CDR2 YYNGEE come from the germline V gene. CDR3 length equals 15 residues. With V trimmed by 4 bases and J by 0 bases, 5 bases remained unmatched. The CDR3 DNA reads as TGTGCCAGCAGCACCCGACAGGGGTTGAACACTGAAGCTTTCTTT. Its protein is CASSTRQGLNTEAFF.

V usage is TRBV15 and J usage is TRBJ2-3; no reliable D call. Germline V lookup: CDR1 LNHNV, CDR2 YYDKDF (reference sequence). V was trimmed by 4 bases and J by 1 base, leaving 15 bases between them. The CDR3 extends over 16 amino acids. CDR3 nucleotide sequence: TGTGCCACCAGCAAAGTAGTACTCGTCGGCACAGATACGCAGTATTTT. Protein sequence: CATSKVVLVGTDTQYF.

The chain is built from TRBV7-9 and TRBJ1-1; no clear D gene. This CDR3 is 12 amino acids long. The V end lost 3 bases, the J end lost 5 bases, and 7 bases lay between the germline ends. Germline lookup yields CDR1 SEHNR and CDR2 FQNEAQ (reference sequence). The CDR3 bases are TGTGCCAGCAGCTTTGGAGATACTGAAGCTTTCTTT. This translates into CASSFGDTEAFF.

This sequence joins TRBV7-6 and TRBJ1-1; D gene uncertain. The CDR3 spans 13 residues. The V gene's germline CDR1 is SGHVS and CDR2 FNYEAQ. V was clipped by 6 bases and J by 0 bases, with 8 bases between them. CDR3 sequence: CASSTGMNTEAFF. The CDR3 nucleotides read TGTGCCAGCAGTACGGGGATGAACACTGAAGCTTTCTTT.

The CDR3, as DNA: TGCGCCAGCAGCGCCACGCCGGGGAGGAACACCGGGGAGCTGTTTTTT. Protein sequence: CASSATPGRNTGELFF. The chain combines TRBV5-1 with TRBJ2-2, with D perhaps matching TRBD2 (5 bases). V was pared by 4 bases and J by 1 base, with 14 bases between. The CDR3 sequence is 16 residues long. Germline loops: CDR1 SGHRS, CDR2 YFSETQ.

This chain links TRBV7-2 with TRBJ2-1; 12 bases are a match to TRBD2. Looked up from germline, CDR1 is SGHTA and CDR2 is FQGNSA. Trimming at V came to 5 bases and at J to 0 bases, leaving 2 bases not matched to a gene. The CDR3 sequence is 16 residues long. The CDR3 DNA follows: TGTGCCAGCAGCCGACTAGCGGGAGTCTCCTACAATGAGCAGTTCTTC. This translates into CASSRLAGVSYNEQFF.

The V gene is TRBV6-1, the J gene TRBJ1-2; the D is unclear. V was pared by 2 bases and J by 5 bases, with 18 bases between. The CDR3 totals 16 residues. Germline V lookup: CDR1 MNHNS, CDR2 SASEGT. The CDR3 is CASSERLSGLPYGYTF. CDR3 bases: TGTGCCAGCAGTGAACGGCTCTCCGGGTTGCCGTATGGCTACACCTTC.